This TCR beta chain was captured by sequencing in a study of regulatory T cells in long-lasting Graves disease. The TCR beta library used iRepertoire HTBI primers with Arm-PCR amplification of CDR3. MiXCR, applied by TCRdb to the multiplex PCR reads, yields one record per CDR3 protein. The sample records about 360,000 distinct CDR3 sequences, 16% being singletons. The CDR3 is made up of 19 amino acids. V lost 1 base, J lost 6 bases, and 9 bases stayed unmatched. Germline V CDR1 and CDR2: MNHNS, SASEGT. This clonotype was counted ten times or more. The time point denotes: newly diagnosed GD, antithyroid drugs for less than 3 months. Construction of the TCR library relied on RNA isolated from PBMCs. These data are also associated with another study on T cells in Graves' hyperthyroidism and ophthalmopathy.

The starting material was peripheral blood mononuclear cells (PBMCs), obtained at new diagnosis, from a patient treated with antithyroid drugs. The TCR was taken from a woman younger than 30 with Graves disease. This chain uses TRBV6-1 with TRBJ2-1, with 16 positions matching TRBD2. In DNA form, the CDR3 reads TGTGCCAGCAGTGAAGTTGGGGGGACTAGCGGGAGGGCCCTCAATGAGCAGTTCTTC. Translated, it gives CASSEVGGTSGRALNEQFF.